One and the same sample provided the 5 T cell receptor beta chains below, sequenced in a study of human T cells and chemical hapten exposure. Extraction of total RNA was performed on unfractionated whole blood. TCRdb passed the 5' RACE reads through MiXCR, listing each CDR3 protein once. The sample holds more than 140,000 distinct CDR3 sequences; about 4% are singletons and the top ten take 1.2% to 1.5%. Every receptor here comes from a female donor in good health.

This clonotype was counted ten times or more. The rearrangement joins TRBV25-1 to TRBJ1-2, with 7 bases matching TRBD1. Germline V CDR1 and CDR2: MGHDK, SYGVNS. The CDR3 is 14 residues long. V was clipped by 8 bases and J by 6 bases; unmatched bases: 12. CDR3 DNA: TGTGCCAGCCATCAGACAGGGTGGCACGATGGCTACACCTTC. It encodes CASHQTGWHDGYTF.

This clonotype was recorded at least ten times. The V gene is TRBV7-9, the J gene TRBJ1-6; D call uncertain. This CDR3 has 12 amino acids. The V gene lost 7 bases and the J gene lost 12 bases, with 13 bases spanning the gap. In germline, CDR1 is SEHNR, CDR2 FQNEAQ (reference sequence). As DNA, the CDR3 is TGTGCCAGCACCCGACGCCGGGAACCCCTCCACTTT. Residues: CASTRRREPLHF.

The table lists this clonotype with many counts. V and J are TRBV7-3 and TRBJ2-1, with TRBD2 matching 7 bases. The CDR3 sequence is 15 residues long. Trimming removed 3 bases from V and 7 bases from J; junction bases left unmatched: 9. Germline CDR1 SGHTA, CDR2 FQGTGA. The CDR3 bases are TGTGCCAGCAGCTTCGAAGCGGGGTCTTGGAATGAGCAGTTCTTC. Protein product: CASSFEAGSWNEQFF.

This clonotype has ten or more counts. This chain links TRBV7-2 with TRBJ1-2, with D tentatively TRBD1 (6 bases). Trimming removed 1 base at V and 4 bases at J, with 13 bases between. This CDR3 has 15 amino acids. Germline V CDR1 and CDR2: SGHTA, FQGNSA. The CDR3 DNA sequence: TGTGCCAGCAGCTTAGTTGGGGGGCAGCGCTATGGCTACACCTTC. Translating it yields CASSLVGGQRYGYTF.

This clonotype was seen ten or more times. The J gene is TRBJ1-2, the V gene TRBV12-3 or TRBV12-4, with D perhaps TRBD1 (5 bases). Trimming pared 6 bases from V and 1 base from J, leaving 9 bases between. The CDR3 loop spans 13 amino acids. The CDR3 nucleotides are TGTGCCAGCAGGGGGGTTGTTAACTATGGCTACACCTTC. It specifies CASRGVVNYGYTF.